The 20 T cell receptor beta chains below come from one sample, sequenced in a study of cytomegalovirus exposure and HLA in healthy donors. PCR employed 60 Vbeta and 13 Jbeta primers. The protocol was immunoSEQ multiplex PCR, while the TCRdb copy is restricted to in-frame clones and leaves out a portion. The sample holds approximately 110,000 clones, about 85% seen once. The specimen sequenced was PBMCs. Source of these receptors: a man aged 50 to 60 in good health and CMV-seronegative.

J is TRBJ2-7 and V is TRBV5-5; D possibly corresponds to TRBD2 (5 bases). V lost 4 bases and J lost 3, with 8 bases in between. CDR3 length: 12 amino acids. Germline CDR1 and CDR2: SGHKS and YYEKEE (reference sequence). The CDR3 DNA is TGTGCCAGCAGCGTAGAGGGCTACGAGCAGTACTTC. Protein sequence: CASSVEGYEQYF.

The CDR3 loop reads CASSLSSATQETQYF. CDR3 coding DNA: TGCGCCAGCAGCTTGTCTAGCGCTACCCAAGAGACCCAGTACTTC. This chain joins TRBV5-1 and TRBJ2-5, with TRBD2 as a possible D gene (6 bases). Germline V gives CDR1 SGHRS, CDR2 YFSETQ. V was pared by 1 base and J by 1 base, with 11 bases between. The CDR3 covers 15 residues.

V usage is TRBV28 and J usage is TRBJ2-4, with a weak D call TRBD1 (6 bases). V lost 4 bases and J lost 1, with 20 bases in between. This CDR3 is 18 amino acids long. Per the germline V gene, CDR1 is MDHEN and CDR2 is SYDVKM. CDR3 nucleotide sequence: TGTGCCAGCAGTTCTACCTCCCAGGGGACGAGGGCCAAAAACATTCAGTACTTC. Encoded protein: CASSSTSQGTRAKNIQYF.

The CDR3 DNA reads as TGTGCCAGCAGCCTAACCAGGGGGATCCCCTACAATGAGCAGTTCTTC. This sequence encodes CASSLTRGIPYNEQFF. The rearrangement links TRBV7-9 to TRBJ2-1; 7 bases align to TRBD1. This CDR3 contains 16 residues. Germline assignment: CDR1 SEHNR and CDR2 FQNEAQ (reference sequence). The ends lost 5 bases at V and 2 bases at J; junction bases unmatched: 9.

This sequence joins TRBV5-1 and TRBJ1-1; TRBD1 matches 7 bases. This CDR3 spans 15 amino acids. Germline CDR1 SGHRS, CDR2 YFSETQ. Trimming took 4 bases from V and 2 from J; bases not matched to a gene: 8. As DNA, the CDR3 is TGCGCCAGCAGCCTGGTAGGGGGCGTCAACACTGAAGCTTTCTTT. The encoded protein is CASSLVGGVNTEAFF.

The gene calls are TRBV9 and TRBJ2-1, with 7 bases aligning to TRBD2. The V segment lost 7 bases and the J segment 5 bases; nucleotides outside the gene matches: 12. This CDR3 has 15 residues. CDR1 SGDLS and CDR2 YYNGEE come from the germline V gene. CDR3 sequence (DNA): TGTGCCAGCGGAAGATGGGGGGGGATTAACAATGAGCAGTTCTTC. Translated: CASGRWGGINNEQFF.

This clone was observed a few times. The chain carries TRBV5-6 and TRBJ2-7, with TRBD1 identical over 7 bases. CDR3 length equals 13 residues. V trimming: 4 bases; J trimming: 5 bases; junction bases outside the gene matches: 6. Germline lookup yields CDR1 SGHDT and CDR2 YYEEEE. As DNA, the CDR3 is TGTGCCAGCAGCGGGACAGTCCGCAACGAGCAGTACTTC. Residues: CASSGTVRNEQYF.

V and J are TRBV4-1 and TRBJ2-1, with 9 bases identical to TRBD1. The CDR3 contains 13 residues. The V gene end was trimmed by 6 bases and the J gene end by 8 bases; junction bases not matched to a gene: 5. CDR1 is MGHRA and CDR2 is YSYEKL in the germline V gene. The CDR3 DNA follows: TGCGCCAGCAGGGGACAGGGTGTCGATGAGCAGTTCTTC. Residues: CASRGQGVDEQFF.

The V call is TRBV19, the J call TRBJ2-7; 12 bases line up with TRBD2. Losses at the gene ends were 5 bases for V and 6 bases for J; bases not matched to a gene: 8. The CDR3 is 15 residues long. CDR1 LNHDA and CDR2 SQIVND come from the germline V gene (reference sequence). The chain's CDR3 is CASSRRLAGEVEQYF. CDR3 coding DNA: TGTGCCAGTAGTCGACGACTAGCGGGAGAGGTCGAGCAGTACTTC.

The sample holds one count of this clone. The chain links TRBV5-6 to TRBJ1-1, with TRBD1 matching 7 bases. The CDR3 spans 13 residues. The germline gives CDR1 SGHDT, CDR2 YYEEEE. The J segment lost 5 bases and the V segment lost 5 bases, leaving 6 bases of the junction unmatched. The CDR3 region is CASRRDSRTEAFF. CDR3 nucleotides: TGTGCCAGCAGGAGGGACAGTCGGACTGAAGCTTTCTTT. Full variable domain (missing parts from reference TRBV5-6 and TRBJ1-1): DAGVTQSPTHLIKTRGQQVTLRCSPKSGHDTVSWYQQALGQGPQFIFQYYEEEERQRGNFPDRFSGHQFPNYSSELNVNALLLGDSALYLCASRRDSRTEAFFGQGTRLTVV.

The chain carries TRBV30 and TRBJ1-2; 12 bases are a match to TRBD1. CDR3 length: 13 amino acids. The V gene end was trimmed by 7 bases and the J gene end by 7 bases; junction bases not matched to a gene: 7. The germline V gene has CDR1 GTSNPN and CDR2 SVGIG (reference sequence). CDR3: CAYGTGGAGGYTF. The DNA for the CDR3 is TGTGCCTACGGGACAGGGGGCGCGGGTGGCTACACCTTC.

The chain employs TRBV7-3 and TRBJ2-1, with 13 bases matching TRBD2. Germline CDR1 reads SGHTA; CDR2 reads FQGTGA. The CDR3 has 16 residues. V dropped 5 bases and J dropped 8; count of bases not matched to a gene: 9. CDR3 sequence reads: CASSQSGLAGDDEQFF. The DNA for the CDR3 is TGTGCCAGCAGCCAAAGTGGACTAGCGGGAGATGATGAGCAGTTCTTC.

CDR3 coding DNA: TGCGCCAGCAGCCAAGGGGCAGGGGCTGGGTGCGCGGAGTACTTC. It codes for CASSQGAGAGCAEYF. V usage is TRBV4-3 and J usage is TRBJ2-7, with D possibly TRBD1 on 6 matching bases. Germline CDR1 is LGHNA and CDR2 is YSLEER. This CDR3 has 15 residues. The V and J ends lost 1 base and 11 bases respectively, with 21 bases between them.

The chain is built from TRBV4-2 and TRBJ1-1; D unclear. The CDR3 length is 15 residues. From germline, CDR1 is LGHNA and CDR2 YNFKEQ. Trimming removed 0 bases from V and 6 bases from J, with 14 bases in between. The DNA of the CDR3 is TGTGCCAGCAGCCAAGACCGTGTACAGTCCGCTGAAGCTTTCTTT. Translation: CASSQDRVQSAEAFF.

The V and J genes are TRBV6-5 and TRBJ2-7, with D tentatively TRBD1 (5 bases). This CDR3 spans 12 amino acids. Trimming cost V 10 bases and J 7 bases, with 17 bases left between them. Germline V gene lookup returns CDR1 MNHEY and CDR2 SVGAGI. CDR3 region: CATTRGPEEQYF. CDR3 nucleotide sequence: TGTGCCACGACAAGGGGCCCTGAGGAGCAGTACTTC.

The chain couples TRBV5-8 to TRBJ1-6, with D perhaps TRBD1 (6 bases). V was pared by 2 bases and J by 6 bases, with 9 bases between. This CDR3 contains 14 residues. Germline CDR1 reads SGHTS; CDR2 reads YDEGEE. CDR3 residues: CASSLQGFNSPLHF. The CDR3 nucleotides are TGTGCCAGCAGCTTACAGGGATTTAATTCACCCCTCCACTTT.

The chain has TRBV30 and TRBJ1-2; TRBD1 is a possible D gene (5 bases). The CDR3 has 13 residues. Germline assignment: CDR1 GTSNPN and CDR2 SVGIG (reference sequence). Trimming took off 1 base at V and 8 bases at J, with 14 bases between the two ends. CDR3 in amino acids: CAWSAGGAGGYTF. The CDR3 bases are TGTGCCTGGAGTGCCGGCGGGGCCGGCGGCTACACCTTC.

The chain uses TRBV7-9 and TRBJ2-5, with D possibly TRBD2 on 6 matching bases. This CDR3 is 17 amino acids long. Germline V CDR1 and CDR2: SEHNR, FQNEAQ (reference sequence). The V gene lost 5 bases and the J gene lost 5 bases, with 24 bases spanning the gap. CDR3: CASSPTRGGFGGETQYF. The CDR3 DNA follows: TGTGCCAGCAGCCCAACGCGGGGTGGTTTTGGAGGGGAGACCCAGTACTTC.

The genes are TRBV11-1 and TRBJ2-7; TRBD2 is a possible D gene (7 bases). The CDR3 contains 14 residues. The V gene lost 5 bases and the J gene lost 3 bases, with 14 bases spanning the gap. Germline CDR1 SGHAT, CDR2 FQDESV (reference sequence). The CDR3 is CASSRGATIYEQYF. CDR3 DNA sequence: TGTGCCAGCAGCCGGGGGGCTACAATCTACGAGCAGTACTTC.

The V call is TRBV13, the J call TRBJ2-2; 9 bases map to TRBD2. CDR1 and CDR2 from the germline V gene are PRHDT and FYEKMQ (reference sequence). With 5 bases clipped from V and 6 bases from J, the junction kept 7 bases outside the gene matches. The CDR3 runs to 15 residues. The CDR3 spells CASSTAGTSPGELFF. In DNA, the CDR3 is TGTGCCAGCAGCACCGCCGGGACTAGCCCCGGGGAGCTGTTTTTT.